Described below is a single TCR beta chain sequence and its context. Its specificity is unknown. The entry originates in a study of T cell responses to AZD1222 COVID-19 vaccine. Assay used: immunoSEQ multiplex PCR; TCRdb lists only in-frame clones, some missing. The sample carries roughly 100,000 clones, 90% to 95% recorded once. Study-wide results and limits: Dominant CD4 TCR responses targeted spike regions 160-218 and 743-854.

V lost 5 bases and J lost 7, with 5 bases in between. CDR1 MNHEY and CDR2 SVGAGI come from the germline V gene. CDR3 length equals 11 residues. J is TRBJ1-4 and V is TRBV6-5; TRBD1 might be the D (5 bases). This clonotype was sampled from an adult in good health. The input for sequencing was peripheral blood, taken on day 0 of AZD1222 vaccination. In DNA form, the CDR3 reads TGTGCCAGCAGTCAGGGTGAAAAACTGTTTTTT. Translation: CASSQGEKLFF.